The 25 T cell receptor beta chains reported below all come from one sample, sequenced in a study of tumor and adjacent non-tumor tissue in lung cancer. The library came from three nested PCR rounds adapted from ARM-PCR protocols. A single record per CDR3 protein comes from TCRdb applying MiXCR to the multiplex PCR reads. The sample shows approximately 120,000 distinct CDR3 sequences, around 75% of them seen only once. No cell sorting was done before RNA was extracted from the tissue. Sequencing input: lung tumor tissue. These receptors all come from a woman aged 55-69 years with non-small cell lung cancer.

In the case of this clonotype: The junction departs from the called germline gene at one end, perhaps through a read error. J is TRBJ2-1 and V is TRBV7-8, with a weak D call TRBD2 (7 bases). The CDR3 is made up of 15 amino acids. The germline V gene encodes CDR1 SGHVS and CDR2 FQNEAQ. In DNA, the CDR3 is TGTGTCAGCAGCTTAGGGGGGGGGCCTTTCAATGGGCAGTTCTTC. Protein sequence: CVSSLGGGPFNGQFF.

This clonotype has just a few counts. The chain links TRBV9 to TRBJ1-4, with 10 bases aligning to TRBD1. Looked up from germline, CDR1 is SGDLS and CDR2 is YYNGEE. The CDR3 runs 15 residues. Trimming removed 3 bases from V and 6 bases from J; junction bases left unmatched: 5. The CDR3 region is CASSAYGTGDEKLFF. CDR3 DNA: TGTGCCAGCAGCGCATACGGGACAGGGGATGAAAAACTGTTTTTT.

This clonotype is a singleton in its sample. The CDR3 nucleotides read TGTGCCAGCAGCTATGATACTGGAACCTACGAGCAGTACTTC. Translated: CASSYDTGTYEQYF. The chain recombines TRBV11-3 with TRBJ2-7; D not certain. The CDR3 is 14 residues long. Trimming took 4 bases from V and 2 from J, leaving 12 bases between them. Germline loops: CDR1 SGHNT, CDR2 YENEEA.

Remarks on this clonotype: One junction end does not reproduce the germline sequence, and a read error may be involved. The chain links TRBV5-4 to TRBJ2-2, with D unclear. CDR3 length equals 14 residues. CDR1 is SGHNT and CDR2 is YYREEE in the germline V gene (reference sequence). The CDR3 protein is CVSSYGSDTGELFF. DNA for the CDR3: TGTGTCAGCAGCTATGGTAGTGACACCGGGGAGCTGTTTTTT.

A note on this clonotype: The junction differs from germline at one of its ends, possibly a read error. The chain has TRBV11-2 and TRBJ2-1; 8 nucleotides agree with TRBD2. Germline V CDR1 and CDR2: SGHAT, FQNNGV. This CDR3 comprises 15 residues. In DNA form, the CDR3 reads TGTGCCATCAGCCGAGGGGGGACTAGTTCGATTGAGCAGTTCTTC. Translated: CAISRGGTSSIEQFF.

Note on this clonotype: One base away lies a much larger clone, so this may be a sequencing read error. The V and J genes are TRBV6-2 or TRBV6-3 and TRBJ1-1, with D possibly TRBD1 on 5 matching bases. Germline CDR1 MNHEY, CDR2 SVGEGT. The CDR3 contains 13 residues. This chain's CDR3 is CPSSWFRATEAFF. In DNA form, the CDR3 reads TGTCCCAGCAGCTGGTTCAGGGCGACTGAAGCTTTCTTT.

To note about this clonotype: Because it lacks the conserved phenylalanine or tryptophan at the end, this CDR3 is likely a read error. This chain links TRBV29-1 with TRBJ2-1; D not resolved. CDR1 SQVTM and CDR2 ANQGSEA come from the germline V gene. CDR3 size: 12 residues. Trimming took 4 bases from V and 10 from J, leaving 14 bases between them. DNA of the CDR3: TGCAGCGTTGCCCCTGACTTGGCCGAGCAGTTCTTA. The encoded protein is CSVAPDLAEQFL.

As for this clonotype: Because the CDR3 is missing its conserved closing phenylalanine or tryptophan, this is likely a read error. CDR3 loop: CASSQEASGSSYNEQFS. CDR3 DNA: TGCGCCAGCAGCCAAGAGGCTAGCGGAAGCTCCTACAATGAACAGTTCTCC. The gene calls are TRBV4-3 and TRBJ2-1, with 7 bases identical to TRBD2. The CDR3 is made up of 17 amino acids. In germline, CDR1 is LGHNA, CDR2 YSLEER.

In the case of this clonotype: Without the conserved terminal phenylalanine or tryptophan, this CDR3 likely stems from a read error. The chain has TRBV11-3 and TRBJ1-6, with a possible D match to TRBD1 (6 bases). Looked up from germline, CDR1 is SGHNT and CDR2 is YENEEA. The CDR3 sequence is 15 residues long. CDR3 residues: CASSIEDSYNSPLHS. Here the CDR3 DNA reads TGTGCCAGCAGCATAGAGGACAGTTATAATTCACCCCTCCACTCT.

With respect to this clonotype: A much larger clone is a single base away; this may be a read error. CDR3 sequence: CASSQGDRSKNIQYF. In nucleotides, the CDR3 is TGCGCCAGCAGCCAGGGGGACAGGAGTAAAAACATTCAGTACTTC. This chain uses TRBV4-1 with TRBJ2-4, with 8 nucleotides matching TRBD1. V shed 3 bases and J 4 bases; nucleotides not matched to a gene: 5. Germline V gene sequence: CDR1 MGHRA, CDR2 YSYEKL. This CDR3 is built from 15 residues.

Worth noting for this clonotype: A much bigger clone sits one base away, suggesting this may be a read error. This sequence joins TRBV13 and TRBJ2-1, with a tentative D call TRBD1 (6 bases). The CDR3 sequence is 16 residues long. Germline V gives CDR1 PRHDT, CDR2 FYEKMQ (reference sequence). The V gene lost 5 bases and the J gene lost 7 bases, with 21 bases spanning the gap. CDR3 loop: CASSLSRGQHLNEQFF. Here the CDR3 DNA reads TGTGCCAGCAGCCTTTCCCGGGGACAACATTTAAATGAGCAGTTCTTC. The variable domain in full, completed from reference TRBV13 and TRBJ2-1, reads AAGVIQSPRHLIKEKRETATLKCYPIPRHDTVYWYQQGPGQDPQFLISFYEKMQSDKGSIPDRFSAQQFSDYHSELNMSSLELGDSALYFCASSLSRGQHLNEQFFGPGTRLTVL.

As regards this clonotype: One junction end disagrees with the germline gene, perhaps due to a read error. The J gene is TRBJ2-3, the V gene TRBV20-1; 11 bases match TRBD2. The CDR3 runs 19 residues. Germline CDR1 and CDR2: DFQATT and SNEGSKA (reference sequence). The CDR3 DNA follows: TGCAGTGTTAGAGTCCCGCCGCGACTAGCGGGGATACGCACAGATACGCAGTATTTT. This gives the protein CSVRVPPRLAGIRTDTQYF.

This clonotype has a single count. The missing conserved phenylalanine or tryptophan at the end of this CDR3 makes a read error likely. The V and J genes are TRBV20-1 and TRBJ2-7; tentatively, D is TRBD1 (6 bases). Germline loops: CDR1 DFQATT, CDR2 SNEGSKA (reference sequence). The CDR3 runs 11 residues. CDR3 residues: CSARDTYKQYS. CDR3 nucleotides: TGCAGTGCGAGGGACACCTACAAGCAGTACTCC.

Turning to this clonotype: At one boundary the junction diverges from the germline segment, which might be a read error. The genes are TRBV6-9 and TRBJ2-3; TRBD2 matches at 7 bases. Germline V gene sequence: CDR1 MNHGY, CDR2 SVAAGI. This CDR3 spans 16 amino acids. CDR3 DNA: TGTGCCAGCAGTCTCCTCGGGGGGTGGGGCACAAATACACAGTATTTT. This translates into CASSLLGGWGTNTQYF.

A note on this clonotype: Since a much larger clone is just one base distant, this may be a read error. The gene calls are TRBV6-5 and TRBJ1-6; tentative D call: TRBD1 (5 bases). Germline assignment: CDR1 MNHEY and CDR2 SVGAGI. The CDR3 is 14 amino acids. The CDR3: CASRGENFNSSLHF. As DNA, the CDR3 is TGTGCCAGCCGAGGGGAAAATTTTAATTCATCCCTCCACTTT.

About this clonotype: Being one base from a much bigger clone, this may be a read error. The J gene is TRBJ1-2, the V gene TRBV6-5; D is uncertain. CDR3 length: 12 residues. Per the germline V gene, CDR1 is MNHEY and CDR2 is SVGAGI. The ends were cut back, 0 bases at V and 8 bases at J, with 7 bases in the middle. The CDR3 nucleotides are TGTGCCAGCAGTTACTCGGGGATAGGCTACACCTTC. Translating it yields CASSYSGIGYTF.

On this clonotype: The junction shows a germline mismatch at one end, possibly a read error. The chain recombines TRBV11-2 with TRBJ2-5; 8 bases match TRBD2. CDR3 length: 16 amino acids. Germline CDR1 and CDR2: SGHAT and FQNNGV. The CDR3 loop reads CASSSGTGGPEETQYF. CDR3 nucleotides: TGTGCCAGCAGCTCGGGGACGGGAGGGCCCGAGGAGACCCAATACTTC.

This clonotype showed up just a few times. A much larger clone sits a single nucleotide away, making a read error possible. V is TRBV20-1 and J is TRBJ2-1; TRBD2 agrees at 10 bases. V lost 0 bases and J lost 1; bases outside the gene matches: 6. Germline CDR1 DFQATT, CDR2 SNEGSKA (reference sequence). The CDR3 sequence is 17 residues long. The CDR3 DNA follows: TGCAGTGCTAGAGACAGCGGGAGGGCCTGTTCCTACAATGAGCAGTTCTTC. Translated: CSARDSGRACSYNEQFF.

Points on this clonotype: An end of the junction differs from the germline gene, which may be a read error. The J gene is TRBJ1-6, the V gene TRBV11-2; unclear D gene. Germline-derived CDR1 and CDR2 are SGHAT and FQNNGV. This CDR3 is 14 amino acids long. In DNA, the CDR3 is TGTGCCAACAGCGTGGAAGCAAGTAATTCACCCCTCCACTTT. Residues: CANSVEASNSPLHF. The complete variable domain, with remaining parts taken from reference TRBV11-2 and TRBJ1-6, reads EAGVAQSPRYKIIEKRQSVAFWCNPISGHATLYWYQQILGQGPKLLIQFQNNGVVDDSQLPKDRFSAERLKGVDSTLKIQPAKLEDSAVYLCANSVEASNSPLHFGNGTRLTVT.

About this clonotype: A read error may account for a junction end that differs from germline. V gene TRBV11-2 combines with J gene TRBJ1-1; D is uncertain. The CDR3 consists of 14 residues. The germline gives CDR1 SGHAT, CDR2 FQNNGV. CDR3 in amino acids: CANSLNTWNTVAFF. In DNA, the CDR3 is TGTGCCAACAGCTTAAATACATGGAACACTGTAGCATTCTTT.

In the case of this clonotype: A junction boundary mismatches the germline segment, possibly from a read error. This rearrangement joins TRBV29-1 to TRBJ2-1; weak D call: TRBD2 (7 bases). CDR1 and CDR2 from the germline V gene are SQVTM and ANQGSEA. The CDR3 runs 17 residues. This CDR3 reads CSVGPLSGVGGRNEQFF. DNA for the CDR3: TGTAGCGTTGGACCCCTAAGTGGAGTGGGGGGGCGGAATGAGCAGTTCTTC.

In regard to this clonotype: Because the CDR3 is missing its conserved closing phenylalanine or tryptophan, this is likely a read error. The rearrangement links TRBV6-6 to TRBJ2-5; TRBD2 matches 15 bases. The CDR3 spans 18 residues. CDR1 MNHNY and CDR2 SVGAGI come from the germline V gene (reference sequence). CDR3 amino acids: CTSRGGTSGGRYQETQYL. The DNA for the CDR3 is TGTACCAGTAGGGGTGGGACTAGCGGGGGGAGGTACCAAGAGACCCAGTACCTC.

V and J are TRBV11-2 and TRBJ1-4; TRBD1 agrees at 7 bases. Germline CDR1 is SGHAT and CDR2 is FQNNGV. V gave up 1 base and J gave up 7 bases; unmatched junction bases: 12. The CDR3 length is 17 residues. DNA of the CDR3: TGTGCCAGCAGCTTAGTGGGACAGAGGGCCCGTGTTGAAAAACTGTTTTTT. Residues: CASSLVGQRARVEKLFF.

The genes are TRBV4-2 and TRBJ1-1, with D perhaps TRBD1 (5 bases). Looked up from germline, CDR1 is LGHNA and CDR2 is YNFKEQ. This CDR3 spans 14 amino acids. V shed 0 bases and J shed 8 bases, with 13 bases lying between them. CDR3: CASSQDADRPEAFF. The CDR3 DNA reads TGTGCCAGCAGCCAAGACGCCGACAGACCAGAAGCTTTCTTT.

Regarding this clonotype: One junction end disagrees with the germline gene, perhaps due to a read error. The rearrangement uses TRBV11-2 and TRBJ2-7; 13 positions agree with TRBD2. The germline V gene encodes CDR1 SGHAT and CDR2 FQNNGV. The CDR3 extends over 15 amino acids. This chain's CDR3 is CARSYRTSGSYKQYF. The CDR3 nucleotides read TGTGCCAGGAGCTACAGGACTAGCGGGAGCTACAAGCAGTACTTC.